This is a list of T cell receptor beta chains from one sample in a study of shared clonotypes between healthy human individuals. Clones were sequenced by immunoSEQ multiplex PCR, and TCRdb holds only the in-frame ones, with some missing. The sample shows over 2,000,000 clones, 85% to 95% of them seen only once. Sequencing was done on a sample of naive CD8+ T cells from PBMCs. The source of these receptors is a man between 18 and 35 years old in good health. Some clones in this sample may be carry-over from other donors' samples. Each CDR3 is given with its conserved first and last residue. Fields, in order: J gene, clone size, V gene, D gene, CDR3 DNA, CDR3 protein. D genes are given only for firm matches. Clone size, where shown, is once, few, many, or a class for clones that have expanded.

TRBJ2-7 | - | TRBV4-1 | TRBD2 | TGCGCCAGCAGCCATAAAGCGGGAGGGTTTGAGCAGTACTTC | CASSHKAGGFEQYF
TRBJ2-7 | - | TRBV5-8 | TRBD1 | TGTGCCAGCAGCTTGGATGGACAGGGATACTACGAGCAGTACTTC | CASSLDGQGYYEQYF
TRBJ1-2 | - | TRBV9 | TRBD1 | TGTGCCAGCAGCCGACCCAGGGACAGGGGATTCGGGGGCTACACCTTC | CASSRPRDRGFGGYTF
TRBJ1-2 | - | TRBV7-9 | - | TGTGCCAGCAGCTTACTTCCGGGACCCTATGGCTACACCTTC | CASSLLPGPYGYTF
TRBJ2-1 | - | TRBV4-1 | - | TGCGCCAGCAGCCAAGTGGGGTTTGGCGATGAGCAGTTCTTC | CASSQVGFGDEQFF
TRBJ2-3 | - | TRBV28 | - | TGTGCCAGCAGTTTACAGGGATACGCAGATACGCAGTATTTT | CASSLQGYADTQYF
TRBJ2-3 | - | TRBV4-1 | TRBD2 | TGCGCCAGCAGCCAAGCCCCCCCGACTAGCGGGAGGGCAGATACGCAGTATTTT | CASSQAPPTSGRADTQYF
TRBJ2-1 | - | TRBV9 | TRBD2 | TGTGCCAGCAGCGTAGTCCCCGCCGGGAGGGACAATGAGCAGTTCTTC | CASSVVPAGRDNEQFF
TRBJ1-4 | once | TRBV18 | - | TGTGCCAGCTCACCACCTCCCGGGAATGAAAAACTGTTTTTT | CASSPPPGNEKLFF
TRBJ1-1 | - | TRBV29-1 | - | TGCAGCGTTCTCATGGGTAGGGCGGACACTGAAGCTTTCTTT | CSVLMGRADTEAFF
TRBJ2-1 | - | TRBV4-1 | TRBD2 | TGCGCCAGCAGCCAGAGCGGGAGAGTAAATGAGCAGTTCTTC | CASSQSGRVNEQFF
TRBJ2-3 | - | TRBV7-8 | TRBD2 | TGTGCCAGCAGCCTGTGGACTAGCGGGAGACCAGATACGCAGTATTTT | CASSLWTSGRPDTQYF
TRBJ2-7 | - | TRBV27 | - | TGTGCCAGCAGTTTATCGTCCGGCCTGAGCGCCTACGAGCAGTACTTC | CASSLSSGLSAYEQYF
TRBJ2-7 | - | TRBV11-2 | - | TGTGCCAGCAGCCCCCTTGGGGCCAGGGGCTTTTACGAGCAGTACTTC | CASSPLGARGFYEQYF
TRBJ2-7 | - | TRBV27 | - | TGTGCCAGCAGTTTAGGGGCAGGGTCTTGGGAGCAGTACTTC | CASSLGAGSWEQYF
TRBJ1-1 | - | TRBV28 | - | TGTGCCAGCAGTGATTACAGGGCCGGGGACACTGAAGCTTTCTTT | CASSDYRAGDTEAFF
TRBJ2-7 | - | TRBV29-1 | TRBD1 | TGCAGCGTCAGGGACAGAATCTACGAGCAGTACTTC | CSVRDRIYEQYF
TRBJ2-7 | - | TRBV13 | - | TGTGCCAGCAGCTTCGAGCGACCCGCCGAGCAGTACTTC | CASSFERPAEQYF
TRBJ1-4 | - | TRBV7-9 | TRBD1 | TGTGCCAGCAGCTCCACAGGGGGAACTAATGAAAAACTGTTTTTT | CASSSTGGTNEKLFF
TRBJ2-7 | - | TRBV4-1 | - | TGCGCCAGCAGCCAAGCAAGTTCGGCCCGCCCCAACGAGCAGTACTTC | CASSQASSARPNEQYF
TRBJ2-7 | - | TRBV27 | - | TGTGCCAGCAGTTTATCGAACGCCCAAGGGTACGAGCAGTACTTC | CASSLSNAQGYEQYF
TRBJ2-1 | - | TRBV7-9 | - | TGTGCCAGCAGCTTGGGCGCCCGCAATGAGCAGTTCTTC | CASSLGARNEQFF